These 3 T cell receptor beta chains were sequenced from one sample in a study of T cell repertoires in cytomegalovirus infection. In TCRdb, the reads were re-called with MiXCR into one record per CDR3 protein. The sample records 150,000 to 200,000 distinct CDR3 sequences, roughly 20% being singletons. Input material: PBMCs. The receptors derive from a human donor in good health (CMV status not recorded). Some clones in this sample may be carry-over from other donors' samples.

This clonotype was seen only a few times. J is TRBJ2-1 and V is TRBV20-1; the D gene is possibly TRBD2 (5 bases). Trimming shortened V by 2 bases and J by 9 bases, and 17 bases separated the two germline ends. Per the germline V gene, CDR1 is DFQATT and CDR2 is SNEGSKA (reference sequence). The CDR3 has 14 amino acids. Here the CDR3 DNA reads TGCAGTGCTAGACCAACTCTCAGCGGCCGTGAGCAGTTCTTC. It encodes CSARPTLSGREQFF.

The genes are TRBV10-2 and TRBJ1-2, with D unresolved. Trimming pared 0 bases from V and 1 base from J, leaving 9 bases between. Germline V gene lookup returns CDR1 WSHSY and CDR2 SAAADI. This CDR3 region has 15 residues. DNA for the CDR3: TGCGCCAGCAGTGAGTCGTCAGGCCTTAACTATGGCTACACCTTC. Translated, it gives CASSESSGLNYGYTF.

This clonotype has at least ten counts. V gene TRBV28 combines with J gene TRBJ2-1, with D perhaps TRBD2 (7 bases). The CDR3 runs to 17 residues. V was trimmed by 8 bases and J by 0 bases, leaving 20 bases between them. Germline CDR1 is MDHEN and CDR2 is SYDVKM. CDR3 nucleotide sequence: TGTGCCAGCTCAAAGGGGGGGTCCCAAAGCTCCTACAATGAGCAGTTCTTC. Residues: CASSKGGSQSSYNEQFF.